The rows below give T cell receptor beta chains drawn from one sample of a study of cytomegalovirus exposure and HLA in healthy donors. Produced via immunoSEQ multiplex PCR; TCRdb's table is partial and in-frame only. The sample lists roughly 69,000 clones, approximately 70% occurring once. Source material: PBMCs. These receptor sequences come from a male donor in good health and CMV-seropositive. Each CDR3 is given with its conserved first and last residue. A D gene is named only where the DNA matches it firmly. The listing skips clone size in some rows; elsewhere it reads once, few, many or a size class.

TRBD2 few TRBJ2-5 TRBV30 TGTGCCTGGTCTGGCGGGGAGGGGAAGACCCAGTACTTC CAWSGGEGKTQYF
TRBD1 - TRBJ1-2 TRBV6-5 TGTGCCAGCAGTCGGACAGGAGCTACCTATGGCTACACCTTC CASSRTGATYGYTF
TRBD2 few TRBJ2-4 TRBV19 TGTGCCAGTAGGCGGACTAGCGGGAGTGGGGCCAAAAACATTCAGTACTTC CASRRTSGSGAKNIQYF
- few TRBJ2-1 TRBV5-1 TGCGCCAGCAGCTGGGGGGGAGGGGGTGGGAATGAGCAGTTCTTC CASSWGGGGGNEQFF
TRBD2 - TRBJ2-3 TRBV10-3 TGTGCCATCAGTGAGTCATATCGAAACGGGAGGCCCCTGGTCACAGATACGCAGTATTTT CAISESYRNGRPLVTDTQYF
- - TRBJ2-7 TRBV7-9 TGTGCCAGCAGCCAGGGCGGCTACGAGCAGTACTTC CASSQGGYEQYF
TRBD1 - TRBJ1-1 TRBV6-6 TGTGCCAGCAGTTCCTCCCAGGGGGCAGAAACTGAAGCTTTCTTT CASSSSQGAETEAFF
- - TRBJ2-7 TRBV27 TGTGCCAGCAGTTTACCGAGCTCCTACGAGCAGTACTTC CASSLPSSYEQYF
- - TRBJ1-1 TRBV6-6 TGTGCCAGCAGTTACTCGGGGCGGGGGAACACTGCAGCTTTCTTT CASSYSGRGNTAAFF
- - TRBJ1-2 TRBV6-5 TGTGCCAGCAGTTACGAACTCAACTATGGCTACACCTTC CASSYELNYGYTF
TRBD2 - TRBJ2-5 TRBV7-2 TGTGCCAGCAGCTCCCCGGGAGGAGAGACCCAGTACTTC CASSSPGGETQYF
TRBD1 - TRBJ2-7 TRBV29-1 TGCAGCGTTGGGCCGGGACAGGGAGGTTACGAGCAGTACTTC CSVGPGQGGYEQYF
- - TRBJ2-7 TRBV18 TGTGCCAGCTCACCATCACAGGGGGGGTTCACCTACGAGCAGTACTTC CASSPSQGGFTYEQYF
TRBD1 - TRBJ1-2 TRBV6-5 TGTGCCAGCAGTACCCGACAGGGGGCGGACTATGGCTACACCTTC CASSTRQGADYGYTF
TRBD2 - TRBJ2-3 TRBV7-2 TGTGCCAGCAGCCCCCTGGGGGGGTGGGCAGATACGCAGTATTTT CASSPLGGWADTQYF
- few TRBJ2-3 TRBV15 TGTGCCACCAGCAGTGGGGCGCAGGGCACAGATACGCAGTATTTT CATSSGAQGTDTQYF
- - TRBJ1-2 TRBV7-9 TGTGCCAGCAGCTTCGACAGGTTGGCGGATGGCTACACCTTC CASSFDRLADGYTF
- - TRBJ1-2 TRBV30 TGTGCCTCACAATTAATTCCGTCCTATGGCTACACCTTC CASQLIPSYGYTF
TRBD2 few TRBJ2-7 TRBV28 TGTGCCAGCGCCCTAGCGGGGGGCTCCTACGAGCAGTACTTC CASALAGGSYEQYF
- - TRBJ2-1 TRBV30 TGTGCCTGGGTCGGGACTGCGTCCTACAATGAGCAGTTCTTC CAWVGTASYNEQFF
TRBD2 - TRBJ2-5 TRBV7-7 TGTGCCAGCAGCTTAGGCGGGAGTTCCCAAGAGACCCAGTACTTC CASSLGGSSQETQYF
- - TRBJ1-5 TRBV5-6 TGTGCCAGCAGCCCGGGAAGAGGCTTTAATCAGCCCCAGCATTTT CASSPGRGFNQPQHF